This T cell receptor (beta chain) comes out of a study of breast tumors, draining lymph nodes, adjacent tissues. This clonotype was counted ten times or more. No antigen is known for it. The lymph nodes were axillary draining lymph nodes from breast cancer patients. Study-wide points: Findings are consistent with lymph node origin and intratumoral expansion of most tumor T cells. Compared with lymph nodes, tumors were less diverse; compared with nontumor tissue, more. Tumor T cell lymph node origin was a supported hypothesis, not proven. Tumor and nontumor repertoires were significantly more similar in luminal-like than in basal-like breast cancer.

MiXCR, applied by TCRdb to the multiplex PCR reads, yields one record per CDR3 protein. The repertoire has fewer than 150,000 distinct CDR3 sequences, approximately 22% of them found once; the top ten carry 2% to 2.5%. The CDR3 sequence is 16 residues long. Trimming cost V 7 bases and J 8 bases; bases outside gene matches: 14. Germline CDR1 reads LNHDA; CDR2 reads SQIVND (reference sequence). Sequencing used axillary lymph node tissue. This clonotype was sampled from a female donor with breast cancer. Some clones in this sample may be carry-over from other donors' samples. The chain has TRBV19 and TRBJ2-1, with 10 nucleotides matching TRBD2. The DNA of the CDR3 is TGTGCCAGTATGGGCTATCTAGCGGGAGCGGTCGATGAGCAGTTCTTC. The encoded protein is CASMGYLAGAVDEQFF. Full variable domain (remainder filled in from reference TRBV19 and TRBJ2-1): DGGITQSPKYLFRKEGQNVTLSCEQNLNHDAMYWYRQDPGQGLRLIYYSQIVNDFQKGDIAEGYSVSREKKESFPLTVTSAQKNPTAFYLCASMGYLAGAVDEQFFGPGTRLTVL.